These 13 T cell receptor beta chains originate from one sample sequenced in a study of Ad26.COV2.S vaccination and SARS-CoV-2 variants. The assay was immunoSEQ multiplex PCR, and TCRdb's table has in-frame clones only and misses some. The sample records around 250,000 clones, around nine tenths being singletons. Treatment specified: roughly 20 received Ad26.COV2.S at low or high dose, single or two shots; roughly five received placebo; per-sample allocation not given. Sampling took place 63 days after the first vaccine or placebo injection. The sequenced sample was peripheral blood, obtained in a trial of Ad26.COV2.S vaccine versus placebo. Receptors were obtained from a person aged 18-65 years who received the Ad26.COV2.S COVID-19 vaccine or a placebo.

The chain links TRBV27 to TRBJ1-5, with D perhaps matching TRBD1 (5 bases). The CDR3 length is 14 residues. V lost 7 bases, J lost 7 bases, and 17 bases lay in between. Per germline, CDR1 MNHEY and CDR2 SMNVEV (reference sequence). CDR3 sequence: CASKAQGVGQPQHF. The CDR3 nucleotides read TGTGCCAGCAAAGCTCAGGGAGTGGGGCAGCCCCAGCATTTT.

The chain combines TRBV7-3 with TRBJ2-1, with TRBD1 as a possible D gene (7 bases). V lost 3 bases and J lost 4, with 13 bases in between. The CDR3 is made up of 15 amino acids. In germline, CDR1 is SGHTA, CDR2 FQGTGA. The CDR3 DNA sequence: TGTGCCAGCAGCTTCCTGACAGGGAGGTACAATGAGCAGTTCTTC. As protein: CASSFLTGRYNEQFF.

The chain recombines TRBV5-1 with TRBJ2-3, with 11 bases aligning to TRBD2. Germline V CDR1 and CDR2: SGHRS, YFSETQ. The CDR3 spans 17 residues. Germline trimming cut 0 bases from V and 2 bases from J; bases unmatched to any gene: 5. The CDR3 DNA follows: TGCGCCAGCAGCTTGGGTCGTAGCGGGAGGGTCACAGATACGCAGTATTTT. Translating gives CASSLGRSGRVTDTQYF.

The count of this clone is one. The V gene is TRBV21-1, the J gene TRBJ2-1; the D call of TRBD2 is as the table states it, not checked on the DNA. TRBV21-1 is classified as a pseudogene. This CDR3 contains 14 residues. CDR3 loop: CASRRSGSYNEQFF. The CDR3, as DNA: TGTGCTAGCAGGAGAAGCGGATCCTACAATGAGCAGTTCTTC.

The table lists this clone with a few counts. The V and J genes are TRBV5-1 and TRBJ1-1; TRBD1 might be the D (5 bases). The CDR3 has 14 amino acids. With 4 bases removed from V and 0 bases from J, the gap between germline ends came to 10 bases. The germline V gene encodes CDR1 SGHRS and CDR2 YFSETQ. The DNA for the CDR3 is TGCGCCAGCAGCGAGGGACTGATGAACACTGAAGCTTTCTTT. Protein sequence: CASSEGLMNTEAFF.

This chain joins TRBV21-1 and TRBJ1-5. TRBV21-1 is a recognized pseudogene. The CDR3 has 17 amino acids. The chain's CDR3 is CASSKEVRWDSNQPQHF. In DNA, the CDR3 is TGTGCCAGCAGCAAAGAGGTTCGGTGGGATAGCAATCAGCCCCAGCATTTT.

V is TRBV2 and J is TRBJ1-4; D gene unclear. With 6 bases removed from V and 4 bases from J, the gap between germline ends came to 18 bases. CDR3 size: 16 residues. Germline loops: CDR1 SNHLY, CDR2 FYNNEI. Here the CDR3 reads CASRGRTAGFNEKLFF. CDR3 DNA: TGTGCCAGCAGGGGAAGGACCGCCGGTTTTAATGAAAAACTGTTTTTT.

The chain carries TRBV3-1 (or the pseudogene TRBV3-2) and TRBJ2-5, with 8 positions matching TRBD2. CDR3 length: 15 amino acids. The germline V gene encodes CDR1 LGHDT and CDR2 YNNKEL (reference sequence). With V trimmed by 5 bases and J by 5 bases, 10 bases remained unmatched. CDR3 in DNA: TGTGCCAGCAGCTTTATTCGGGGGGGCAGGGAGACCCAGTACTTC. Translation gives CASSFIRGGRETQYF.

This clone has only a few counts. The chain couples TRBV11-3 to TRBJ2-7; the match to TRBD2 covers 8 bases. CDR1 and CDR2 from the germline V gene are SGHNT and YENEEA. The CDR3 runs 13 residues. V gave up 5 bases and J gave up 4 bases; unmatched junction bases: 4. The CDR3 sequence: CASSPGGEYEQYF. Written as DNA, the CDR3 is TGTGCCAGCAGCCCCGGGGGGGAATACGAGCAGTACTTC.

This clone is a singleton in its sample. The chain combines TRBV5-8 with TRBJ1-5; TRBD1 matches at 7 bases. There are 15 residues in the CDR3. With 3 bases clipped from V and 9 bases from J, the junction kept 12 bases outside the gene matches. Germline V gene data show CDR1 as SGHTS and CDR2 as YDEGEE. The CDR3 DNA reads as TGTGCCAGCAGCTCCGGGACAGTGGCGGGTTGGCCCCAGCATTTT. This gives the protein CASSSGTVAGWPQHF.

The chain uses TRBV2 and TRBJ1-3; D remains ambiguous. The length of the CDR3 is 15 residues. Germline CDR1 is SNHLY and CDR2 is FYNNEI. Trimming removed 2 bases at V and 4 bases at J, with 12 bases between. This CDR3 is CASSEWQAEGNTIYF. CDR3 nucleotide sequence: TGTGCCAGCAGTGAATGGCAGGCGGAAGGAAACACCATATATTTT.

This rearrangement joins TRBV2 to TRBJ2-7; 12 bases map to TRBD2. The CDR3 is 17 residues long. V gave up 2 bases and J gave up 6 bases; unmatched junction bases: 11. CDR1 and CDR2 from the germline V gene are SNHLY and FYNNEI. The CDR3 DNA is TGTGCCAGCAGTGAAATCGGACTAGCGGGACCCAGTGCCGAGCAGTACGTC. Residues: CASSEIGLAGPSAEQYV.

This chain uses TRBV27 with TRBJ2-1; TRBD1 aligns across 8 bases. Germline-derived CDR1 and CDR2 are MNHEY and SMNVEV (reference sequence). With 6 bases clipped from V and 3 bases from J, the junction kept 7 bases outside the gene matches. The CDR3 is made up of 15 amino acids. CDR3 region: CASRATGGLYNEQFF. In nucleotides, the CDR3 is TGTGCCAGCAGGGCAACAGGGGGACTCTACAATGAGCAGTTCTTC.